The clone carrying this TCR beta chain was detected once. This sample was included in a study of blood T cell repertoires in COVID-19. Overall study context: Sites across the United States, Italy and Spain contributed samples from acute and convalescent COVID-19. Nucleic acid was either cDNA or gDNA, and it came from T cells, B-cell-depleted T cells, or PBMCs.

Only in-frame clones appear in the TCRdb table, and some are missing; sequencing was by immunoSEQ multiplex PCR. Here the sample spans over 200,000 clones, 83% being singletons. The CDR3 loop spans 12 amino acids. CDR1 is SQVTM and CDR2 is ANQGSEA in the germline V gene. V was clipped by 7 bases and J by 2 bases, with 11 bases between them. The origin of this receptor is a woman aged 25 to 45 with COVID-19, enrolled during active disease. Source material: peripheral blood. The rearrangement joins TRBV29-1 to TRBJ1-2, with a weak D call TRBD1 (5 bases). The CDR3 loop is CSGKTENYGYTF. In DNA form, the CDR3 reads TGCAGCGGTAAGACAGAGAACTATGGCTACACCTTC.